This T cell receptor (beta chain) was found in a study of beta chain features in type 1 diabetes. Looked up from germline, CDR1 is LGHNA and CDR2 is YSLEER. The CDR3 runs to 16 residues. V gave up 1 base and J gave up 0 bases, with 9 bases separating them. Expressed TCRB transcripts were sequenced because the entire RNA isolate underwent reverse transcription. Sequencing was performed with immunoSEQ multiplex PCR; in TCRdb, only in-frame clones are kept and a portion is missing. Of around 330,000 clones in the sample, approximately 11% were seen once. This rearrangement joins TRBV4-3 to TRBJ2-2; maybe TRBD1 (5 bases). Source material: naive CD4+ T cells from blood. The clonotype comes from a woman under 40 in good health. This CDR3 reads CASSQVRGSNTGELFF. The CDR3 coding sequence is TGCGCCAGCAGCCAAGTAAGGGGTTCGAACACCGGGGAGCTGTTTTTT.